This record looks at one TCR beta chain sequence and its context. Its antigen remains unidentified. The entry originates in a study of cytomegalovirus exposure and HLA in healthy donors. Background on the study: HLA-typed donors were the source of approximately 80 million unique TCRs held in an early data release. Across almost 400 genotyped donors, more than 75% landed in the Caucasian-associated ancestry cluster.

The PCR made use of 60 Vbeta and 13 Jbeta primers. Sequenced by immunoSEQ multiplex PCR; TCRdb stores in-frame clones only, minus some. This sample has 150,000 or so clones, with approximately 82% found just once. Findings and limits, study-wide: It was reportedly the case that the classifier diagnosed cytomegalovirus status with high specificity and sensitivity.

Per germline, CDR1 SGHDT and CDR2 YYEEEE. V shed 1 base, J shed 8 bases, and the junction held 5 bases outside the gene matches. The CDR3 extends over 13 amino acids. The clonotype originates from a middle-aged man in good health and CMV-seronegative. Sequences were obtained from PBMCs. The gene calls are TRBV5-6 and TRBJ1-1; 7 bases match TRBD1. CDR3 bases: TGTGCCAGCAGCTTGCTACCGGGACAGGAAGCTTTCTTT. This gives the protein CASSLLPGQEAFF.